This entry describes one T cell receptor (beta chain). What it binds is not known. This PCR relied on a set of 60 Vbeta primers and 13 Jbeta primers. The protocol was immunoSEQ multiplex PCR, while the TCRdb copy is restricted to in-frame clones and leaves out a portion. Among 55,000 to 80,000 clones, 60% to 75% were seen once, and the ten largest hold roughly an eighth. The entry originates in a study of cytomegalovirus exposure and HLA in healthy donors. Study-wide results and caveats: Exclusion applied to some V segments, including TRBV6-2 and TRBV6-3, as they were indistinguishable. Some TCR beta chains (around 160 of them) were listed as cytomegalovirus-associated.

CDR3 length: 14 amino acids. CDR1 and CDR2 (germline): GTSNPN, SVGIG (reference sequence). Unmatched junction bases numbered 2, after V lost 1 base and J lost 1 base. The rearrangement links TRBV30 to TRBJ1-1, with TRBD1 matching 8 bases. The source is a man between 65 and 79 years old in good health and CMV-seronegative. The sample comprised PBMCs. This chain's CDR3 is CAWSGTGTNTEAFF. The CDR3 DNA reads TGTGCCTGGAGTGGGACAGGGACGAACACTGAAGCTTTCTTT.